Sequencing of this T cell receptor beta chain was carried out in a study of blood T cell repertoires in COVID-19. About the research overall: PBMCs, B-cell-depleted T cells, or T cells were the source of the cDNA or gDNA that made up the material.

This CDR3 region has 17 residues. The ends lost 7 bases at V and 0 bases at J; junction bases unmatched: 10. CDR1 and CDR2 (germline): MGHRA, YSYEKL. This clone was detected once. Method: immunoSEQ multiplex PCR; TCRdb's copy keeps in-frame clones and lacks some. Counted here are 50,000 to 70,000 clones, around 79% occurring once; the ten biggest clones make up approximately 3%. Sequencing was performed on peripheral blood. The clonotype was recovered from a man in his 60s with acute or convalescent COVID-19. J is TRBJ2-2 and V is TRBV4-1; 8 bases align to TRBD2. This chain's CDR3 is CASTQMSAGANTGELFF. CDR3 DNA: TGCGCCAGCACCCAGATGTCAGCGGGGGCGAACACCGGGGAGCTGTTTTTT.